The 23 T cell receptor beta chains below all came from one sample that was sequenced in a study of shared clonotypes between healthy human individuals. Assay: immunoSEQ multiplex PCR; the TCRdb copy retains only in-frame clones and omits some. The sample gives 1 million to 1.3 million clones, 70% to 80% of which show up once; roughly 0.57% is in the top ten. Source material: memory CD4+ T cells from PBMCs. Subset given: CD45RA-negative fraction. The source is a man aged 18 to 30 in good health. Some clones in this sample may be carry-over from other donors' samples.

This clone was seen just once. The chain carries TRBV28 and TRBJ2-7; TRBD1 matches 8 bases. The CDR3 extends over 13 amino acids. Germline assignment: CDR1 MDHEN and CDR2 SYDVKM. V gave up 5 bases and J gave up 6 bases; unmatched junction bases: 6. CDR3 protein: CASSPDRGGEQYF. CDR3 DNA sequence: TGTGCCAGCAGTCCCGACAGGGGAGGCGAGCAGTACTTC.

This clone was seen ten or more times. In the same sample, other DNA sequences code for this CDR3. The V and J genes are TRBV27 and TRBJ1-5; tentatively, D is TRBD1 (6 bases). The CDR3 is 13 amino acids. Trimming removed 8 bases from V and 0 bases from J, with 8 bases in between. CDR1 and CDR2 (germline): MNHEY, SMNVEV (reference sequence). The CDR3 region is CASGDNSNQPQHF. Here the CDR3 DNA reads TGTGCCAGCGGGGACAATAGCAATCAGCCCCAGCATTTT.

This chain links TRBV2 with TRBJ2-2; TRBD1 is a possible D gene (5 bases). This CDR3 is built from 15 residues. Trimming left V 9 bases short and J 1 base short, with 15 bases between. The germline V gene has CDR1 SNHLY and CDR2 FYNNEI. CDR3 bases: TGTGCCAGATCTCAGGGATTGAGGAACACCGGGGAGCTGTTTTTT. Its translation: CARSQGLRNTGELFF.

The J gene is TRBJ1-1, the V gene TRBV5-1, with 8 bases fitting TRBD1. The V segment lost 1 base and the J segment 2 bases; nucleotides outside the gene matches: 4. The CDR3 covers 15 residues. Germline CDR1 reads SGHRS; CDR2 reads YFSETQ. The CDR3 is CASSLRTGRNTEAFF. The CDR3, as DNA: TGCGCCAGCAGCTTGAGGACAGGGAGAAACACTGAAGCTTTCTTT.

The chain links TRBV18 to TRBJ2-3; either TRBD1 or TRBD2 may supply D (5 bases each). The CDR3 totals 14 residues. V was trimmed by 8 bases and J by 8 bases, leaving 20 bases between them. Germline CDR1 reads KGHSH; CDR2 reads LQKENI. CDR3 protein: CASRRDSGAGTQYF. The CDR3 bases are TGTGCCAGCAGAAGAGACAGCGGAGCAGGTACGCAGTATTTT. The whole variable domain, filled in from reference TRBV18 and TRBJ2-3, reads NAGVMQNPRHLVRRRGQEARLRCSPMKGHSHVYWYRQLPEEGLKFMVYLQKENIIDESGMPKERFSAEFPKEGPSILRIQQVVRGDSAAYFCASRRDSGAGTQYFGPGTRLTVL.

This rearrangement joins TRBV28 to TRBJ2-7; 9 positions agree with TRBD1. V lost 6 bases and J lost 4; bases outside the gene matches: 4. CDR1 MDHEN and CDR2 SYDVKM come from the germline V gene. This CDR3 has 13 residues. DNA for the CDR3: TGTGCCAGCAGCCGGGACAGGGTATACGAGCAGTACTTC. Translating it yields CASSRDRVYEQYF.

CDR3 nucleotide sequence: TGCGCCAGCAGCGCGGGACAGGGGGCGGAAGCCAAAAACATTCAGTACTTC. This codes for CASSAGQGAEAKNIQYF. This chain links TRBV5-1 with TRBJ2-4, with 12 bases lining up with TRBD1. CDR1 and CDR2 (germline): SGHRS, YFSETQ. V was pared by 4 bases and J by 0 bases, with 5 bases of the junction left unmatched. This CDR3 comprises 17 residues.

The chain carries TRBV28 and TRBJ1-4; 7 bases fit TRBD1. J lost 10 bases, V lost 6 bases, and 14 bases had no gene match. Germline V gene lookup returns CDR1 MDHEN and CDR2 SYDVKM. CDR3 length equals 15 residues. CDR3 DNA sequence: TGTGCCAGCAGACCGGGACAGCGCCCGTCGGGAAAACTGTTTTTT. Protein product: CASRPGQRPSGKLFF. Drawing the rest from reference TRBV28 and TRBJ1-4, the complete variable domain is DVKVTQSSRYLVKRTGEKVFLECVQDMDHENMFWYRQDPGLGLRLIYFSYDVKMKEKGDIPEGYSVSREKKERFSLILESASTNQTSMYLCASRPGQRPSGKLFFGSGTQLSVL.

This clone has more than one count but fewer than ten. This chain connects TRBV5-1 to TRBJ1-3, with 10 bases that match TRBD1. Germline V gives CDR1 SGHRS, CDR2 YFSETQ. Trimming at V came to 4 bases and at J to 2 bases, leaving 6 bases not matched to a gene. The CDR3 has 16 residues. CDR3 sequence (DNA): TGCGCCAGCAGCCCGGGACAGGGGATGACTGGAAACACCATATATTTT. Protein sequence: CASSPGQGMTGNTIYF.

This clone showed up just once. This sequence joins TRBV4-2 and TRBJ2-3; 9 nucleotides agree with TRBD1. CDR1 and CDR2 from the germline V gene are LGHNA and YNFKEQ. This CDR3 spans 15 amino acids. Trimming took 3 bases from V and 2 from J; bases not matched to a gene: 3. The CDR3 sequence is CASSHGQGPTDTQYF. CDR3 bases: TGTGCCAGCAGCCACGGACAGGGGCCCACAGATACGCAGTATTTT.

This rearrangement joins TRBV28 to TRBJ1-5; TRBD1 is a possible D gene (5 bases). Germline CDR1 reads MDHEN; CDR2 reads SYDVKM. This CDR3 contains 15 residues. Trimming left V 6 bases short and J 7 bases short, with 19 bases between. Here the CDR3 DNA reads TGTGCCAGCAGGATAGCAGACAGTGCAAGGCAGCCCCAGCATTTT. This sequence encodes CASRIADSARQPQHF.

The chain is built from TRBV5-6 and TRBJ1-2; D unclear. The germline V gene has CDR1 SGHDT and CDR2 YYEEEE. CDR3 size: 14 residues. V lost 4 bases and J 3 bases, leaving 13 bases between the germline ends. CDR3 sequence (DNA): TGTGCCAGCAGCCCAACCTTGAGCTACTATGGCTACACCTTC. It codes for CASSPTLSYYGYTF.

The rearrangement links TRBV9 to TRBJ1-3; possibly TRBD1 for D (5 bases). The CDR3 totals 15 residues. Germline V lookup: CDR1 SGDLS, CDR2 YYNGEE. V lost 3 bases to trimming and J lost 1 base, with 11 bases between them. This CDR3 is CASSANRGSGNTIYF. The CDR3 nucleotides are TGTGCCAGCAGCGCCAATCGGGGGTCTGGAAACACCATATATTTT. The full variable domain, with the rest looked up from reference TRBV9 and TRBJ1-3, is DSGVTQTPKHLITATGQRVTLRCSPRSGDLSVYWYQQSLDQGLQFLIQYYNGEERAKGNILERFSAQQFPDLHSELNLSSLELGDSALYFCASSANRGSGNTIYFGEGSWLTVV.

The V and J genes are TRBV9 and TRBJ2-3; 10 nucleotides line up with TRBD2. This CDR3 has 15 amino acids. Germline trimming cut 3 bases from V and 3 bases from J; bases unmatched to any gene: 4. Looked up from germline, CDR1 is SGDLS and CDR2 is YYNGEE. DNA of the CDR3: TGTGCCAGCAGCGCTAGCGGGAGAAGAACAGATACGCAGTATTTT. This encodes CASSASGRRTDTQYF.

The chain is built from TRBV10-3 and TRBJ2-5, with TRBD2 identical over 14 bases. Losses at the gene ends were 5 bases for V and 5 bases for J; bases not matched to a gene: 10. This CDR3 is built from 17 residues. Germline lookup yields CDR1 ENHRY and CDR2 SYGVKD. CDR3 nucleotides: TGTGCCATCAGTAATCCGGGACTAGCGGGAGTCGTGGAGACCCAGTACTTC. It translates to CAISNPGLAGVVETQYF.

In this sample, this clone turned up a few times. The V call is TRBV6-5, the J call TRBJ2-7, with a possible D match to TRBD2 (6 bases). Trimming left V 2 bases short and J 5 bases short, with 19 bases between. Per germline, CDR1 MNHEY and CDR2 SVGAGI. The CDR3 covers 16 residues. CDR3 residues: CASSYEGAGRPNEQYF. CDR3 coding DNA: TGTGCCAGCAGTTACGAAGGGGCGGGGCGTCCCAACGAGCAGTACTTC.

The rearrangement links TRBV18 to TRBJ1-3; D unresolved. Trimming left V 3 bases short and J 1 base short, with 10 bases between. The CDR3 consists of 15 residues. Looked up from germline, CDR1 is KGHSH and CDR2 is LQKENI. The CDR3 is CASSPGSWSGNTIYF. DNA of the CDR3: TGTGCCAGCTCACCCGGGTCCTGGTCTGGAAACACCATATATTTT.

In its sample, this clone was seen a few times. A single base separates this from a much larger clone, so it may be a read error. Other DNA variants within this sample encode the same CDR3. The rearrangement uses TRBV2 and TRBJ1-3; 8 bases are shared with TRBD1. Germline assignment: CDR1 SNHLY and CDR2 FYNNEI. This CDR3 spans 14 amino acids. The CDR3 region has the DNA TGTGCCAGCAACACAGGGGGGTCTGGAAACACCATATACTTT. It translates to CASNTGGSGNTIYF.

On this clone itself: Other DNA variants within this sample encode the same CDR3. The chain carries TRBV4-1 and TRBJ2-1, with D perhaps matching TRBD1 (5 bases). This CDR3 spans 16 amino acids. Germline CDR1 MGHRA, CDR2 YSYEKL. V was shortened by 2 bases and J by 0 bases, with 11 bases between the two germline ends. CDR3 nucleotides: TGCGCCAGCAGCCAATGGGGCAGGAGCTCCTACAATGAGCAGTTCTTC. Residues: CASSQWGRSSYNEQFF.

V usage is TRBV4-2 and J usage is TRBJ2-1, with 9 positions matching TRBD2. Germline V gene data show CDR1 as LGHNA and CDR2 as YNFKEQ. The CDR3 loop spans 17 amino acids. The V and J ends lost 1 base and 1 base, in that order; junction bases with no gene match: 5. The DNA for the CDR3 is TGTGCCAGCAGCCAAGGAGAGACTAGCGGATCCTACAATGAGCAGTTCTTC. Translating gives CASSQGETSGSYNEQFF.

The chain employs TRBV5-1 and TRBJ1-2, with 7 bases matching TRBD1. This CDR3 comprises 13 residues. With V trimmed by 2 bases and J by 7 bases, 5 bases remained unmatched. Germline V gene sequence: CDR1 SGHRS, CDR2 YFSETQ. The chain's CDR3 is CASSLDRQGGYTF. The CDR3 bases are TGCGCCAGCAGCTTAGACAGACAGGGTGGCTACACCTTC.

V usage is TRBV5-1 and J usage is TRBJ2-6, with D maybe TRBD2 (5 bases). The V end lost 7 bases, the J end lost 4 bases, and 15 bases lay between the germline ends. The CDR3 consists of 15 residues. CDR1 and CDR2 from the germline V gene are SGHRS and YFSETQ. The CDR3 reads CASESGRGGANVLTF. As DNA, the CDR3 is TGCGCCAGCGAGTCCGGTCGGGGAGGGGCCAACGTCCTGACTTTC.

V usage is TRBV10-2 and J usage is TRBJ2-3; D is perhaps TRBD2 (7 bases). Trimming shortened V by 7 bases and J by 2 bases, and 19 bases separated the two germline ends. This CDR3 spans 16 amino acids. The V gene's germline CDR1 is WSHSY and CDR2 SAAADI. CDR3 coding DNA: TGCGCCAGCACCCCCGGGGGGCTAGCGGACACAGATACGCAGTATTTT. It encodes CASTPGGLADTDTQYF.